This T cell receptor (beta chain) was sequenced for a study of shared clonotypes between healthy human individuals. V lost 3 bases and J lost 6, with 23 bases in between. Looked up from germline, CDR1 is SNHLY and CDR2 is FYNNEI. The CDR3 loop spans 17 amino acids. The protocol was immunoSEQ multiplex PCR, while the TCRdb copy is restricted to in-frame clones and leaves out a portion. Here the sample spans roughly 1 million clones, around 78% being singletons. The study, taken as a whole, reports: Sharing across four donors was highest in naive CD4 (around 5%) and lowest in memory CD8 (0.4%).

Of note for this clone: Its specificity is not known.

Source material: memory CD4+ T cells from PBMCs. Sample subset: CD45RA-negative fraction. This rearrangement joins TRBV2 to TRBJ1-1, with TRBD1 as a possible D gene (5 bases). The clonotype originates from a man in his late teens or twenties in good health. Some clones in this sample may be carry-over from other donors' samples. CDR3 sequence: CASSDANSGQGLSEAFF. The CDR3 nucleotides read TGTGCCAGCAGTGATGCAAATTCGGGGCAGGGATTGTCTGAAGCTTTCTTT.